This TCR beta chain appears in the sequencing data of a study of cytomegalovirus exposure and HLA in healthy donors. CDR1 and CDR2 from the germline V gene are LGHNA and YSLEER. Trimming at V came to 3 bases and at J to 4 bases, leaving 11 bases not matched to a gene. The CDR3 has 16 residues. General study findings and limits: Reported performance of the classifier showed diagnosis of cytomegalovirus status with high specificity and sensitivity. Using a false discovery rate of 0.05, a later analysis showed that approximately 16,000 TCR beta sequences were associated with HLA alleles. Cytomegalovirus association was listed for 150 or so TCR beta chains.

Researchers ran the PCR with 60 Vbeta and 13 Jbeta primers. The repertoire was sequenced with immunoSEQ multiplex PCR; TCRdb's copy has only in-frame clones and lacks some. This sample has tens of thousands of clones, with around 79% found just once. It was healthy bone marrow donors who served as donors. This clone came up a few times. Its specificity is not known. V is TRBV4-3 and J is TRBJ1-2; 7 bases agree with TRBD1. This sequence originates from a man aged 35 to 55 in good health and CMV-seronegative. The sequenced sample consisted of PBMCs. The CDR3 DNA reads TGCGCCAGCAGCCAGGAAAGGGACAGCGTGTTCTATGGCTACACCTTC. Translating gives CASSQERDSVFYGYTF.